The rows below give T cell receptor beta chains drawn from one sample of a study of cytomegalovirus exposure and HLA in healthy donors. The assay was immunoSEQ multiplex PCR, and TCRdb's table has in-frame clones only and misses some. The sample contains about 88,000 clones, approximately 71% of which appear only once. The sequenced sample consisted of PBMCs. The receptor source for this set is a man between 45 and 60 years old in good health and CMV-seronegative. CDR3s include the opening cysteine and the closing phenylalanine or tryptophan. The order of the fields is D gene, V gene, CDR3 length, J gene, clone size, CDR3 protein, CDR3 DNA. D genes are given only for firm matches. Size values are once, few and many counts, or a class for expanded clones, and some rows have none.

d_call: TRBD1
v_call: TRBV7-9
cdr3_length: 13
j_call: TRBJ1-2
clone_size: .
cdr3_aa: CASSWGQVYGYTF
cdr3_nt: TGTGCCAGCAGCTGGGGACAGGTCTATGGCTACACCTTC

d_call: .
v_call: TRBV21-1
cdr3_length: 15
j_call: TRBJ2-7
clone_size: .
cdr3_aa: CASSKEAGRPYEQYF
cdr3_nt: TGTGCCAGCAGCAAAGAAGCGGGCAGACCTTACGAGCAGTACTTC

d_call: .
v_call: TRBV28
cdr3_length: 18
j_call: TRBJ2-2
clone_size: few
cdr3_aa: CASSALWGLRTNTGELFF
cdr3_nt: TGTGCCAGCAGCGCCCTCTGGGGACTGAGAACCAACACCGGGGAGCTGTTTTTT

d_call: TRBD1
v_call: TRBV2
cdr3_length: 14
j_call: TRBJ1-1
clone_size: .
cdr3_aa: CASSYTGGNTEAFF
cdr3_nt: TGTGCCAGCAGTTACACAGGGGGCAACACTGAAGCTTTCTTT

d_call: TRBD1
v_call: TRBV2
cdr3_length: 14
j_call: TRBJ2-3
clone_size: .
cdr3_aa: CASSGQGRTDTQYF
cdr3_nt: TGTGCCAGCAGTGGACAGGGACGCACAGATACGCAGTATTTT

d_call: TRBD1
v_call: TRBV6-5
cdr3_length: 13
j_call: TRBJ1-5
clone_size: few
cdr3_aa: CASSYTLRGTQHF
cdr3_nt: TGTGCCAGCAGTTACACCCTCAGGGGGACCCAGCATTTT

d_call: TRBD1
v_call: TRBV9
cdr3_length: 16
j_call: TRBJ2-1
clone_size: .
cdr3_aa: CASSVAPQGAFYEQFF
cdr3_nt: TGTGCCAGCAGCGTAGCCCCCCAGGGGGCTTTTTATGAGCAGTTCTTC

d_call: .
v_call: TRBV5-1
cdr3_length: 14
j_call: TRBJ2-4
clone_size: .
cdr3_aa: CASSRMTNGNIQYF
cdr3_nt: TGCGCCAGCAGCAGGATGACTAATGGGAACATTCAGTACTTC

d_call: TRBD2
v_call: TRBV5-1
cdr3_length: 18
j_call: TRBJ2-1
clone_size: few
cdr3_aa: CASSLGTSGRARYNEQFF
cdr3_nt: TGCGCCAGCAGCTTAGGGACTAGCGGGAGGGCCCGGTACAATGAGCAGTTCTTC

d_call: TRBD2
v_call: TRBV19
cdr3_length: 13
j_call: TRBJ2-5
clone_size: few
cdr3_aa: CASSSSGGETQYF
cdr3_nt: TGTGCCAGTAGTAGTAGCGGGGGGGAGACCCAGTACTTC

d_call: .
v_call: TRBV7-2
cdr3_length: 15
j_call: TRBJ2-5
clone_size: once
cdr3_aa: CASSSSLGTQETQYF
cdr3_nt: TGTGCCAGCAGCTCTAGCCTCGGGACACAAGAGACCCAGTACTTC

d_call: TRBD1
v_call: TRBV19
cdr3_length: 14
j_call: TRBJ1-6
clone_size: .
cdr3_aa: CASSIEGANSPLHF
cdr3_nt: TGTGCCAGTAGTATTGAGGGGGCAAATTCACCCCTCCACTTT

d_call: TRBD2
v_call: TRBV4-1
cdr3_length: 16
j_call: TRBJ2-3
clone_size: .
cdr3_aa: CASSQDPAGGLDTQYF
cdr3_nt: TGCGCCAGCAGCCAAGATCCAGCGGGGGGGCTAGATACGCAGTATTTT

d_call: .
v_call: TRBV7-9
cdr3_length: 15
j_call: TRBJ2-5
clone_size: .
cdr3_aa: CASQRSRAAQETQYF
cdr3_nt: TGTGCCAGCCAGCGCAGCAGGGCGGCCCAAGAGACCCAGTACTTC

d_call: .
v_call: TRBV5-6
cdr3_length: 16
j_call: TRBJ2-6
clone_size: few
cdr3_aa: CASSLGREAGANVLTF
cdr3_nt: TGTGCCAGCAGCTTGGGTAGGGAGGCTGGGGCCAACGTCCTGACTTTC

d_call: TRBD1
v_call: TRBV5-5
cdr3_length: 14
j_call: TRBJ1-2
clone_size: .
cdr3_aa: CASSFGGQIYGYTF
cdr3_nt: TGTGCCAGCAGCTTTGGGGGACAGATCTATGGCTACACCTTC

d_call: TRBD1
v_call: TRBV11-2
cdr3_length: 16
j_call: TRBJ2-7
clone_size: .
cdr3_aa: CASSGGRQGVLYEQYF
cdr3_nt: TGTGCCAGCAGCGGTGGGCGGCAGGGGGTGTTGTACGAGCAGTACTTC